The source of this T cell receptor (beta chain) is a study of shared clonotypes between healthy human individuals. Healthy HIV-negative adults without recent acute infections or vaccinations served as donors. Authors' analysis steps: Filtering differed, since immunoSEQ gave only junction sequences and no quality scores. Produced via immunoSEQ multiplex PCR; TCRdb's table is partial and in-frame only. That table gives V, J and clone size, and the DNA gave D and trimming. The table has some 2.3 million clones, 85% to 95% seen once; the top ten hold under 0.45%. This receptor was identified in a man younger than 30 in good health. Some clones in this sample may be carry-over from other donors' samples. Sequences were obtained from naive CD4+ T cells from PBMCs. Subset: CD45RA+ positively selected.

CDR3 in DNA: TGTGCCAGCAGCCTCGCCCCGGGTAGTACGGTCGCCGAGCAGTACTTC. Amino acids: CASSLAPGSTVAEQYF. The chain joins TRBV11-2 to TRBJ2-7, with D hard to call. Germline V CDR1 and CDR2: SGHAT, FQNNGV. The CDR3 loop spans 16 amino acids. Between the trimmed V and J ends, which lost 5 bases and 6 bases, there was a span of 23 bases.